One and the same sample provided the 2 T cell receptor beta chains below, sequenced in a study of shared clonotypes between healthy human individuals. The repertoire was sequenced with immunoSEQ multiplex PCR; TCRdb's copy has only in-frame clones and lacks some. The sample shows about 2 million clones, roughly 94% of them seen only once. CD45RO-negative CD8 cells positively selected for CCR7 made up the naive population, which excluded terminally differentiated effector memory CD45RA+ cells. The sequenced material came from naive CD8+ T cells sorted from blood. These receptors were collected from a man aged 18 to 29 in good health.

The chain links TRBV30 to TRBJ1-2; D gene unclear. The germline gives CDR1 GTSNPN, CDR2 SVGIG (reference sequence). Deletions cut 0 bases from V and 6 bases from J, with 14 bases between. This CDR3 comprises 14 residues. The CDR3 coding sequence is TGTGCCTGGAGTGTCACGGCCCCGGCACATGGCTACACCTTC. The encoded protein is CAWSVTAPAHGYTF.

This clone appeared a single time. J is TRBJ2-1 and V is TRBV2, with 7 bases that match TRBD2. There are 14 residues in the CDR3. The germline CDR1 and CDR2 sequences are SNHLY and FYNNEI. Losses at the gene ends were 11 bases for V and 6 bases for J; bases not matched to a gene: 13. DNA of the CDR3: TGTGCCGCCCTGGGGGGGATTGGCCGCAATGAGCAGTTCTTC. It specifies CAALGGIGRNEQFF.